The 21 T cell receptor beta chains below come from one sample, sequenced in a study of beta chain features in type 1 diabetes. As every portion of the isolated RNA was reverse transcribed, the sequencing read expressed TCRB transcripts. Method: immunoSEQ multiplex PCR; TCRdb's copy keeps in-frame clones and lacks some. The sample has 15,000 to 18,000 clones; 40% to 55% are singletons. The sample taken for sequencing was stem cell memory CD4+ T cells from blood. These receptors were obtained from a woman in her thirties or forties in good health.

The chain recombines TRBV6-6 with TRBJ2-7; 11 bases agree with TRBD2. The CDR3 has 15 amino acids. The ends lost 0 bases at V and 3 bases at J; junction bases unmatched: 1. CDR1 is MNHNY, CDR2 SVGAGI, per germline (reference sequence). The chain's CDR3 is CASSYSTSGGYEQYF. CDR3 nucleotides: TGTGCCAGCAGTTACTCTACTAGCGGGGGCTACGAGCAGTACTTC.

This clone turned up a few times. This chain joins TRBV18 and TRBJ2-6; 9 bases are shared with TRBD1. Germline V CDR1 and CDR2: KGHSH, LQKENI. V was clipped by 3 bases and J by 4 bases; unmatched bases: 10. The CDR3 length is 18 residues. The CDR3: CASSPVPGQGSGANVLTF. As DNA, the CDR3 is TGTGCCAGCTCACCTGTCCCGGGACAGGGTTCCGGGGCCAACGTCCTGACTTTC.

In DNA, the CDR3 is TGTGCCAGCAGCACCGGGACAGGTGCTCAAGAGACCCAGTACTTC. Amino acids: CASSTGTGAQETQYF. The rearrangement joins TRBV11-2 to TRBJ2-5, with 8 bases identical to TRBD1. The CDR3 spans 15 residues. Germline V gene lookup returns CDR1 SGHAT and CDR2 FQNNGV. V trimming: 5 bases; J trimming: 2 bases; junction bases outside the gene matches: 7.

V is TRBV4-3 and J is TRBJ2-7; a weak D match, TRBD1 (6 bases). V was pared by 0 bases and J by 4 bases, with 10 bases between. The germline gives CDR1 LGHNA, CDR2 YSLEER. This CDR3 has 14 amino acids. CDR3 residues: CASSQDPGQYEQYF. DNA of the CDR3: TGCGCCAGCAGCCAAGACCCCGGACAGTACGAGCAGTACTTC.

This clone was detected a few times. The chain recombines TRBV5-4 with TRBJ1-5; D call uncertain. This CDR3 comprises 13 residues. Trimming stripped 0 bases from V and 7 bases from J, with 8 bases between. The V gene's germline CDR1 is SGHNT and CDR2 YYREEE (reference sequence). CDR3 sequence reads: CASSLGGDQPQHF. The CDR3 region has the DNA TGTGCCAGCAGCTTGGGGGGAGACCAGCCCCAGCATTTT.

This clone turned up a few times. V gene TRBV29-1 combines with J gene TRBJ1-1; D might be TRBD1 (6 bases). V was cut by 3 bases and J by 1 base, with 12 bases left in between. The CDR3 is 14 residues long. CDR1 is SQVTM and CDR2 is ANQGSEA in the germline V gene. CDR3 in amino acids: CSVDLDRPNTEAFF. The DNA of the CDR3 is TGCAGCGTTGATCTCGACAGGCCGAACACTGAAGCTTTCTTT.

V usage is TRBV5-6 and J usage is TRBJ2-4; no clear D. Germline assignment: CDR1 SGHDT and CDR2 YYEEEE. This CDR3 has 13 residues. V shed 3 bases and J shed 6 bases, with 10 bases lying between them. The CDR3 coding sequence is TGTGCCAGCAGCTACATGCTGGTAAACATTCAGTACTTC. Amino acids: CASSYMLVNIQYF.

The chain carries TRBV6-6 and TRBJ1-1; D gene ambiguous. V was clipped by 6 bases and J by 4 bases, with 9 bases between them. This CDR3 is built from 12 residues. Germline V gene sequence: CDR1 MNHNY, CDR2 SVGAGI (reference sequence). The chain's CDR3 is CASSSVGTEAFF. DNA for the CDR3: TGTGCCAGCAGCTCGGTCGGCACTGAAGCTTTCTTT.

In its sample, this clone was seen once. This chain uses TRBV19 with TRBJ1-6; 10 nucleotides line up with TRBD1. Germline V lookup: CDR1 LNHDA, CDR2 SQIVND (reference sequence). There are 16 residues in the CDR3. V shed 2 bases, J shed 9 bases, and the junction held 7 bases outside the gene matches. CDR3 sequence (DNA): TGTGCCAGTAGTATATTATCCGGGACAGGGGTTTCACCCCTCCACTTT. This gives the protein CASSILSGTGVSPLHF.

The chain joins TRBV19 to TRBJ2-1; 8 bases fit TRBD2. J lost 2 bases, V lost 4 bases, and 10 bases had no gene match. This CDR3 has 17 residues. Germline CDR1 reads LNHDA; CDR2 reads SQIVND (reference sequence). The DNA of the CDR3 is TGTGCCAGTAGTAACGGGGGTAGCGGGGTTCCCTACAATGAGCAGTTCTTC. Encoded protein: CASSNGGSGVPYNEQFF. Variable domain in full (rest from reference TRBV19 and TRBJ2-1): DGGITQSPKYLFRKEGQNVTLSCEQNLNHDAMYWYRQDPGQGLRLIYYSQIVNDFQKGDIAEGYSVSREKKESFPLTVTSAQKNPTAFYLCASSNGGSGVPYNEQFFGPGTRLTVL.

The CDR3 loop reads CASSVAWSSGADTQYF. The CDR3 DNA reads TGTGCCAGCAGCGTAGCTTGGAGTAGCGGGGCTGATACGCAGTATTTT. The chain uses TRBV9 and TRBJ2-3; 8 bases line up with TRBD2. The V segment lost 0 bases and the J segment 6 bases; nucleotides outside the gene matches: 9. Per the germline V gene, CDR1 is SGDLS and CDR2 is YYNGEE. The CDR3 spans 16 residues.

This clone appeared a few times. The rearrangement joins TRBV7-9 to TRBJ1-1; 9 bases are shared with TRBD1. This CDR3 has 15 amino acids. The germline V gene encodes CDR1 SEHNR and CDR2 FQNEAQ (reference sequence). Trimming cost V 4 bases and J 6 bases; bases outside gene matches: 9. This CDR3 reads CASSSYRGLWSEAFF. The CDR3 coding sequence is TGTGCCAGCAGCTCTTACAGGGGGCTGTGGTCTGAAGCTTTCTTT.

The chain has TRBV5-1 and TRBJ2-7; tentatively, D is TRBD2 (5 bases). The length of the CDR3 is 16 residues. CDR1 is SGHRS and CDR2 is YFSETQ in the germline V gene. V was cut by 2 bases and J by 13 bases, with 28 bases left in between. The CDR3 coding sequence is TGCGCCAGCAGCTTAAGAGTCGGGCAGTCCCTGAAGGGAGAATACTTC. This sequence encodes CASSLRVGQSLKGEYF. The variable domain in full, with the rest retrieved from reference TRBV5-1 and TRBJ2-7, is KAGVTQTPRYLIKTRGQQVTLSCSPISGHRSVSWYQQTPGQGLQFLFEYFSETQRNKGNFPGRFSGRQFSNSRSEMNVSTLELGDSALYLCASSLRVGQSLKGEYFGPGTRLTVT.

CDR3 bases: TGTGCCAGTAGCCTACAGGGGATAGAGAAAGCTTTCTTT. Amino acids: CASSLQGIEKAFF. This chain joins TRBV19 and TRBJ1-1; 7 nucleotides match TRBD1. Germline-derived CDR1 and CDR2 are LNHDA and SQIVND (reference sequence). V lost 6 bases, J lost 9 bases, and 10 bases stayed unmatched. This CDR3 is built from 13 residues. Variable domain in full (rest from reference TRBV19 and TRBJ1-1): DGGITQSPKYLFRKEGQNVTLSCEQNLNHDAMYWYRQDPGQGLRLIYYSQIVNDFQKGDIAEGYSVSREKKESFPLTVTSAQKNPTAFYLCASSLQGIEKAFFGQGTRLTVV.

The rearrangement joins TRBV27 to TRBJ2-7; 10 bases are shared with TRBD1. The CDR3 contains 14 residues. With 5 bases clipped from V and 4 bases from J, the junction kept 5 bases outside the gene matches. Germline CDR1 reads MNHEY; CDR2 reads SMNVEV (reference sequence). The CDR3 region is CASSQGQGWYEQYF. For the CDR3, the DNA is TGTGCCAGCAGTCAGGGACAGGGGTGGTACGAGCAGTACTTC.

This clone rates as medium-sized. The rearrangement uses TRBV7-6 and TRBJ2-7; D possibly corresponds to TRBD1 (5 bases). V was trimmed by 1 base and J by 2 bases, leaving 9 bases between them. The germline CDR1 and CDR2 sequences are SGHVS and FNYEAQ. The CDR3 length is 14 residues. In DNA, the CDR3 is TGTGCCAGCAGCTTAGAGGCAGGGCCCTACGAGCAGTACTTC. This codes for CASSLEAGPYEQYF.

The chain is built from TRBV5-1 and TRBJ1-1, with D possibly matching TRBD1 (6 bases). The CDR3 extends over 14 amino acids. From germline, CDR1 is SGHRS and CDR2 YFSETQ. Trimming removed 5 bases from V and 0 bases from J, with 11 bases in between. CDR3 DNA sequence: TGCGCCAGCAGGGGGGGGCCCATGAACACTGAAGCTTTCTTT. It is translated as CASRGGPMNTEAFF.

This clone is medium-sized within its sample. The chain carries TRBV7-2 and TRBJ1-1, with a possible D match to TRBD1 (5 bases). CDR3 length: 14 residues. Deletions cut 5 bases from V and 1 base from J, with 11 bases between. Germline V lookup: CDR1 SGHTA, CDR2 FQGNSA. CDR3 residues: CASSPQGGNTEAFF. The CDR3 DNA follows: TGTGCCAGCAGCCCCCAGGGAGGGAACACTGAAGCTTTCTTT.

This chain connects TRBV6-1 to TRBJ2-3; D is perhaps TRBD1 (5 bases). The CDR3 contains 15 residues. Germline V gives CDR1 MNHNS, CDR2 SASEGT. V was trimmed by 5 bases and J by 6 bases, leaving 18 bases between them. CDR3 nucleotide sequence: TGTGCCAGCAGTCCCCTAGTGTCTCAGGGCGATACGCAGTATTTT. Residues: CASSPLVSQGDTQYF.

The chain links TRBV7-9 to TRBJ2-2; the match to TRBD1 covers 9 bases. CDR1 and CDR2 from the germline V gene are SEHNR and FQNEAQ (reference sequence). The ends lost 5 bases at V and 6 bases at J; junction bases unmatched: 10. The CDR3 runs to 16 residues. This chain's CDR3 is CASSPPGQGYPGELFF. DNA of the CDR3: TGTGCCAGCAGCCCACCAGGACAGGGGTATCCCGGGGAGCTGTTTTTT.

The chain couples TRBV5-1 to TRBJ2-1; 12 bases map to TRBD2. The length of the CDR3 is 15 residues. Germline V gene lookup returns CDR1 SGHRS and CDR2 YFSETQ. The trim removed 3 bases at V and 4 bases at J, leaving 2 bases unmatched. CDR3 DNA sequence: TGCGCCAGCAGCTCCGGACTAGCGGGATACAATGAGCAGTTCTTC. It is translated as CASSSGLAGYNEQFF.